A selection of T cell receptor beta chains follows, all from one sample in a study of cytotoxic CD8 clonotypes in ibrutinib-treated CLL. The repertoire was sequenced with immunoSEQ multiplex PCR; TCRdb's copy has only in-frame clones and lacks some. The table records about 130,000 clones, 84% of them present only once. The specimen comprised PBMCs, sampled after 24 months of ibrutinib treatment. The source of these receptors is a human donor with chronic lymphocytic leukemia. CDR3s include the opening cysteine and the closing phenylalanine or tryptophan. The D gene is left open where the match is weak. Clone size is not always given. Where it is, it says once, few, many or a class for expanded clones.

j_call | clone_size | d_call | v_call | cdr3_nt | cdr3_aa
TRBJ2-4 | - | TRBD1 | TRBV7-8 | TGTGCCAGCAGCCTGCGACAGGGGAGTGGAAACATTCAGTACTTC | CASSLRQGSGNIQYF
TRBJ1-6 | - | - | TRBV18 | TGTGCCAGCTCACCGGACAGCTATAATTCACCCCTCCACTTT | CASSPDSYNSPLHF
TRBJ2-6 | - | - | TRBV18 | TGTGCCAGCTCACCGCCGGCGGGGTTGGGGGCCAACGTCCTGACTTTC | CASSPPAGLGANVLTF
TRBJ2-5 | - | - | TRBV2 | TGTGCCAGCAACCCCACGCAACTCCAAGAGACCCAGTACTTC | CASNPTQLQETQYF
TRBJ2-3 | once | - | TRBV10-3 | TGTGCCATCAGTGATCTTCTACAAAAACGGGGCTCAGATACGCAGTATTTT | CAISDLLQKRGSDTQYF
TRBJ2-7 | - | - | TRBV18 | TGTGCCAGCTCACCACAGGACGAGCAGTACTTC | CASSPQDEQYF
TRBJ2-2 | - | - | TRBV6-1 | TGTGCCAGCAGCACTCACGGTACCGGGGAGCTGTTTTTT | CASSTHGTGELFF
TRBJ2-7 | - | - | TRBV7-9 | TGTGCCAGCAGCTTAGACGGGACATACTCCTACGAGCAGTACTTC | CASSLDGTYSYEQYF
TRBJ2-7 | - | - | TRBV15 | TGTGCCACCAGCAGCTCCGCCGGGACTGAGACCTACGAGCAGTACTTC | CATSSSAGTETYEQYF
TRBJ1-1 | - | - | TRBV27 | TGTGCCAGCAGGACGCCAAGGGGAGGCGGGGAAGCTTTCTTT | CASRTPRGGGEAFF
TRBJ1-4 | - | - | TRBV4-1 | TGCGCCAGCAGCCAAGATATCGGGGGGAATGAAAAACTGTTTTTT | CASSQDIGGNEKLFF
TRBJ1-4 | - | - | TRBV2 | TGTGCCACCCAGGGGTCAATTAATGAAAAACTGTTTTTT | CATQGSINEKLFF
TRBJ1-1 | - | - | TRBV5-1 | TGCGCCAGCAGCTTGGATCTAGGGGGCACTGAAGCTTTCTTT | CASSLDLGGTEAFF
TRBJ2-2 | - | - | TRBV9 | TGTGCCAGCAGCGTTCGCACCCGGGCTTTCTCCGGGGAGCTGTTTTTT | CASSVRTRAFSGELFF
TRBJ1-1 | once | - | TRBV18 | TGTGCCAGCTCACCCGCCCCCGGGGGTGAAGCTTTCTTT | CASSPAPGGEAFF
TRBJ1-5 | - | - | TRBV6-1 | TGTGCCAGCAGTGATTCTGGGCCCCAGCATTTT | CASSDSGPQHF
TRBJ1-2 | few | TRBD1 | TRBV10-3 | TGTGCCATTGGAAAACAGGGGTATGGCTACACCTTC | CAIGKQGYGYTF
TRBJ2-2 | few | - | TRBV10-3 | TGTGCCATCAGTGAGTCGTTAAGTGGGGAGCTGTTTTTT | CAISESLSGELFF
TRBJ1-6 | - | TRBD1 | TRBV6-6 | TGTGCCAGCAGTCAAGACAGGGGGGCATCACCCCTCCACTTT | CASSQDRGASPLHF
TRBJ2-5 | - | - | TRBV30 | TGTGCCGGGACAGTTTTACGGGGGGGCATTGGAGAGACCCAGTACTTC | CAGTVLRGGIGETQYF
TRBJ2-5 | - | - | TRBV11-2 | TGTGCCAGCAGCTCTACGGGATATACATACTCCCAAGAGACCCAGTACTTC | CASSSTGYTYSQETQYF
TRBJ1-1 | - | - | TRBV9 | TGTGCCAGCAGCGTAGTGACAGGTGTAAACACTGAAGCTTTCTTT | CASSVVTGVNTEAFF
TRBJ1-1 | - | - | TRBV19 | TGTGCCAGTAGGGGAGAGGGCAGGGTCTTGGCTGAAGCTTTCTTT | CASRGEGRVLAEAFF
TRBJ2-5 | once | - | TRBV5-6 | TGTGCCAGCAGCTTTTACGGGACCCAAGAGACCCAGTACTTC | CASSFYGTQETQYF
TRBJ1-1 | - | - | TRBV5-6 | TGTGCCAGCAGCTTGGTCCTCGGGGGAACTGAAGCTTTCTTT | CASSLVLGGTEAFF
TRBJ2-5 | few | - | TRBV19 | TGTGCCAGCTTGGGCCTTGGGCAAGAGACCCAGTACTTC | CASLGLGQETQYF
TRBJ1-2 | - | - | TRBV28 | TGTGCCAGCAGTCCGCCCGGACACCACTCCTATGGCTACACCTTC | CASSPPGHHSYGYTF
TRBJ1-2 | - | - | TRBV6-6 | TGTGCCAGCAGTTACTCGCAGGGTTCAAGCACCTTC | CASSYSQGSSTF
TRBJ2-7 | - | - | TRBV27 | TGTGCCAGCAGTGTCCGGGACCGAAGCTCCTACGAGCAGTACTTC | CASSVRDRSSYEQYF
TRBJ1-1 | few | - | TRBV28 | TGTGCCAGCAGTTTATTGAGGGGGGCGAACACTGAAGCTTTCTTT | CASSLLRGANTEAFF
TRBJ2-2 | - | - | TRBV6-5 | TGTGCCAGCAGTTACTCGGGAGGCAGGCGAGGGGAGCTGTTTTTT | CASSYSGGRRGELFF
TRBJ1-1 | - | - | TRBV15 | TGTGCCACCAGCAGATCATTGGGTAACACTGAAGCTTTCTTT | CATSRSLGNTEAFF
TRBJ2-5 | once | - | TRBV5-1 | TGCGCCAGCAGCTTGACAGGGCAGGGTGAGACCCAGTACTTC | CASSLTGQGETQYF
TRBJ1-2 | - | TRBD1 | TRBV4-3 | TGCGCCAGCAGCCAGACAGGGTCGGGCTATGGCTACACCTTC | CASSQTGSGYGYTF
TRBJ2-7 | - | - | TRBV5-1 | TGCGCCAGCAGCTGGAGGGTGGGGGTGCGCCAGTACTTC | CASSWRVGVRQYF
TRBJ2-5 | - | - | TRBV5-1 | TGCGCCAGCAGCTTGGCCCAGATGTGGAAGGAGACCCAGTACTTC | CASSLAQMWKETQYF
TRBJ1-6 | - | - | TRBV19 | TGTGCCAGCCATCGGGCCGTAAGCTCCTATAATTCACCCCTCCACTTT | CASHRAVSSYNSPLHF
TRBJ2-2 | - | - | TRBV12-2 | TGTGCAAGTCGCCTCCGGGACATCGCTATGGAGCTGTTTTTT | CASRLRDIAMELFF
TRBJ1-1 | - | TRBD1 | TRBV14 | TGTGCCAGCAGCCTCACCGGACAGGGCACCGAAGCTTTCTTT | CASSLTGQGTEAFF
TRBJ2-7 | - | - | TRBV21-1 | TGTGCCAGCAGCAAAGACAGCGGTATGGGGACCTACGAGCAGTACTTC | CASSKDSGMGTYEQYF
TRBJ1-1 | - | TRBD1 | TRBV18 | TGTGCCAGCTCACCCCAGGGGGGGGGCACTGAAGCTTTCTTT | CASSPQGGGTEAFF
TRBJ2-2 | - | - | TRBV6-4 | TGTGCCAGCAGTGGACTAGCGAACACCGGGGAGCTGTTTTTT | CASSGLANTGELFF
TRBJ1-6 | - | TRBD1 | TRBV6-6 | TGTGCCAGCAGTTACTACGGGACAGAGGTTAATTCACCCCTCCACTTT | CASSYYGTEVNSPLHF
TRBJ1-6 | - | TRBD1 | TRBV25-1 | TGTGCCAGCGCGCAACAGGGGGCGGACTTGGGATCACCCCTCCACTTT | CASAQQGADLGSPLHF
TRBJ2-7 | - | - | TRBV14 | TGTGCCAGCAGCCAAGTCACCGGGGCTCGCCAGCAGTACTTC | CASSQVTGARQQYF
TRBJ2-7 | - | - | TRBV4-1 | TGCGCCAGCAGCCAAGAGACAGCGGGTGCATCCTACGAGCAGTACTTC | CASSQETAGASYEQYF
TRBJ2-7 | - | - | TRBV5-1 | TGCGCCAGCAGCTTGATTGATGGTGGTCACTACGAGCAGTACTTC | CASSLIDGGHYEQYF
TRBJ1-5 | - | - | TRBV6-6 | TGTGCCAGCAGTTTATCAGCGAATCAGCCCCAGCATTTT | CASSLSANQPQHF
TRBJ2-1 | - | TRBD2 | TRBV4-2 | TGTGCCAGCAGCCAAGGTCGCGGGGGGGATGTCAGTGAGCAGTTCTTC | CASSQGRGGDVSEQFF
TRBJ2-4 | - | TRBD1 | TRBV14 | TGTGCCAGCAGCAACAAAGTCTCGGGACAGGGACTCAACATTCAGTACTTC | CASSNKVSGQGLNIQYF